The clone carrying this T cell receptor beta chain was observed at least ten times. The V end lost 1 base, the J end lost 3 bases, and 13 bases lay between the germline ends. Germline CDR1 is ENHRY and CDR2 is SYGVKD. This CDR3 contains 15 residues. This specimen belongs to a study of blood T cells in healthy people across ages. Then a second PCR, running roughly 7 to 11 cycles, was carried out with a sample-barcoded 5' primer and a J-beta primer mix. TCRdb redid the calling of the 5' RACE reads with MiXCR, one entry per CDR3 protein. Found here are hundreds of thousands of distinct CDR3 sequences, around 40% of them singletons; the top ten hold around 20%.

The specimen sequenced was blood. J is TRBJ2-7 and V is TRBV10-3; no definite D call. This TCR was recovered from a woman aged 60-75 years in good health. CDR3 region: CAISELWSKSYEQYF. The CDR3 region has the DNA TGTGCCATCAGTGAGTTATGGAGTAAAAGCTACGAGCAGTACTTC.